This T cell receptor (beta chain) was identified during a study of T cell repertoires in ileal Crohn's disease. Overall study context: Under 40% were active smokers at surgery; median disease duration was roughly eight years.

Trimming removed 4 bases from V and 8 bases from J; junction bases left unmatched: 10. Germline CDR1 and CDR2: SGHDT and YYEEEE. The CDR3 runs 15 residues. Patients were adults with ileal or ileocolonic Crohn's disease needing resection. Roughly 470 nanograms of biopsy DNA per sample underwent TCRB immunosequencing. Assay used: immunoSEQ multiplex PCR; TCRdb lists only in-frame clones, some missing. The sample records 6,500 to 7,500 clones, less than 80% being singletons. Concerning this clone itself: Antigen unknown.

Study conclusions and caveats: Compared with non-smokers, active smokers at surgery showed more clonal expansions.

V and J are TRBV5-6 and TRBJ1-3, with TRBD1 matching over 9 bases. This sequence originates from an adult with Crohn's disease. What was sequenced was ileal tissue. This chain's CDR3 is CASSTKTGGRYTIYF. The DNA for the CDR3 is TGTGCCAGCAGCACGAAGACAGGGGGGCGATACACCATATATTTT.